Presented here are 23 T cell receptor beta chains from one specimen sequenced in a study of shared clonotypes between healthy human individuals. Method: immunoSEQ multiplex PCR; TCRdb's copy keeps in-frame clones and lacks some. The sample has 1 million to 1.2 million clones; approximately 80% are singletons. Sequencing was carried out using memory CD4+ T cells from PBMCs. Stated subset: CD45RA-negative fraction. The receptors shown here come from a man in his late teens or twenties in good health. Some clones in this sample may be carry-over from other donors' samples.

A single count supports this clone. The chain links TRBV5-6 to TRBJ2-7; possible D gene TRBD2, 6 bases. Trimming pared 3 bases from V and 0 bases from J, leaving 10 bases between. Looked up from germline, CDR1 is SGHDT and CDR2 is YYEEEE. The CDR3 sequence is 14 residues long. This CDR3 reads CASSWRDGSYEQYF. Written as DNA, the CDR3 is TGTGCCAGCAGCTGGAGGGACGGCTCCTACGAGCAGTACTTC.

In this sample, this clone turned up a few times. The V and J genes are TRBV4-3 and TRBJ2-5, with 14 bases aligning to TRBD2. With V trimmed by 1 base and J by 1 base, 2 bases remained unmatched. Germline V gene lookup returns CDR1 LGHNA and CDR2 YSLEER. This CDR3 spans 17 amino acids. The CDR3 nucleotides read TGCGCCAGCAGCCAAGGACTAGCGGGAGGGGCCCAAGAGACCCAGTACTTC. It yields the protein CASSQGLAGGAQETQYF.

The chain employs TRBV27 and TRBJ1-1, with 9 bases fitting TRBD1. V shed 6 bases and J 6 bases; nucleotides not matched to a gene: 11. This CDR3 has 15 residues. CDR1 and CDR2 from the germline V gene are MNHEY and SMNVEV (reference sequence). The CDR3 region has the DNA TGTGCCAGCAGGATATACAGGGGGCAGGGGGCTGAAGCTTTCTTT. The encoded protein is CASRIYRGQGAEAFF.

This clone was counted once. This rearrangement joins TRBV5-6 to TRBJ2-2; 11 bases are shared with TRBD2. The CDR3 length is 16 residues. Unmatched junction bases numbered 7, after V lost 4 bases and J lost 5 bases. Germline V gene lookup returns CDR1 SGHDT and CDR2 YYEEEE. CDR3 in amino acids: CASSTGTSGRTGELFF. CDR3 coding DNA: TGTGCCAGCAGCACCGGGACTAGCGGAAGAACCGGGGAGCTGTTTTTT.

CDR3 protein: CASSLAQMGGIDEQYF. CDR3 DNA: TGTGCCAGCAGCTTGGCCCAGATGGGAGGGATCGACGAGCAGTACTTC. This chain links TRBV11-2 with TRBJ2-7, with 7 bases identical to TRBD2. The CDR3 sequence is 16 residues long. Germline-derived CDR1 and CDR2 are SGHAT and FQNNGV. Trimming cost V 3 bases and J 5 bases; bases outside gene matches: 13. The whole variable domain, remainder taken from reference TRBV11-2 and TRBJ2-7, is EAGVAQSPRYKIIEKRQSVAFWCNPISGHATLYWYQQILGQGPKLLIQFQNNGVVDDSQLPKDRFSAERLKGVDSTLKIQPAKLEDSAVYLCASSLAQMGGIDEQYFGPGTRLTVT.

The chain uses TRBV7-2 and TRBJ2-3; the match to TRBD2 covers 9 bases. V lost 5 bases to trimming and J lost 1 base; unmatched junction nucleotides: 7. The CDR3 sequence is 16 residues long. Germline V CDR1 and CDR2: SGHTA, FQGNSA. The CDR3 DNA reads as TGTGCCAGCAGCCGCGGGCGACTAGCGGGCACAGATACGCAGTATTTT. This translates into CASSRGRLAGTDTQYF.

The chain is built from TRBV28 and TRBJ2-7; 11 bases are shared with TRBD2. CDR3 length: 17 amino acids. The germline gives CDR1 MDHEN, CDR2 SYDVKM. V lost 7 bases to trimming and J lost 7 bases; unmatched junction nucleotides: 18. CDR3 bases: TGTGCCAGCATCTCAAGGAGTATAGCGGGAGGGCTTTTGGAGCAGTACTTC. Its protein product is CASISRSIAGGLLEQYF.

This chain joins TRBV28 and TRBJ1-2, with TRBD1 as a possible D gene (6 bases). The germline V and J ends were trimmed by 7 bases and 0 bases, with 12 bases remaining between them. The CDR3 is made up of 14 amino acids. Germline CDR1 MDHEN, CDR2 SYDVKM. The CDR3 region is CASTTQGTNYGYTF. The DNA for the CDR3 is TGTGCCAGCACCACGCAGGGGACTAACTATGGCTACACCTTC.

The rearrangement joins TRBV18 to TRBJ2-7; TRBD1 agrees at 10 bases. With 0 bases clipped from V and 8 bases from J, the junction kept 1 base outside the gene matches. Germline values: CDR1 KGHSH, CDR2 LQKENI. The length of the CDR3 is 13 residues. CDR3 protein: CASSPPDRGQQYF. CDR3 in DNA: TGTGCCAGCTCACCACCTGACAGGGGGCAGCAGTACTTC. Supplemented by reference TRBV18 and TRBJ2-7, the full variable domain reads NAGVMQNPRHLVRRRGQEARLRCSPMKGHSHVYWYRQLPEEGLKFMVYLQKENIIDESGMPKERFSAEFPKEGPSILRIQQVVRGDSAAYFCASSPPDRGQQYFGPGTRLTVT.

This chain connects TRBV25-1 to TRBJ1-4; D is unclear. The CDR3 runs 16 residues. Trimming took 3 bases from V and 6 from J, leaving 17 bases between them. Germline assignment: CDR1 MGHDK and CDR2 SYGVNS. The chain's CDR3 is CASSEGYRRVYEKLFF. The CDR3 bases are TGTGCCAGCAGTGAGGGTTATAGGCGAGTTTATGAAAAACTGTTTTTT.

A word on this clone: The sample carries other DNA sequences with the same CDR3. V and J are TRBV7-3 and TRBJ2-5; possible D gene TRBD2, 6 bases. Trimming cost V 5 bases and J 3 bases, with 10 bases left between them. Germline V gene data show CDR1 as SGHTA and CDR2 as FQGTGA. The CDR3 spans 13 residues. The CDR3 loop reads CASSRGTEETQYF. The CDR3 DNA reads TGTGCCAGCAGCCGGGGGACCGAAGAGACCCAGTACTTC.

V and J are TRBV6-5 and TRBJ1-2; 7 nucleotides match TRBD1. CDR3 length: 15 amino acids. Looked up from germline, CDR1 is MNHEY and CDR2 is SVGAGI. V dropped 6 bases and J dropped 5; count of bases not matched to a gene: 12. The CDR3 region is CASSPRHTGVYGYTF. The CDR3 bases are TGTGCCAGCAGCCCACGACATACAGGGGTTTATGGCTACACCTTC.

V and J are TRBV21-1 and TRBJ1-2; no DNA check was done on the table's D call, TRBD1. TRBV21-1 constitutes a pseudogene. The CDR3 has 15 residues. CDR3 DNA: TGTGCCAGCAGCAAGCCGTCGACAGGGGAGGTCGGCTACACCTTC. This gives the protein CASSKPSTGEVGYTF.

The chain combines TRBV5-1 with TRBJ1-2; D is possibly TRBD1 (6 bases). CDR3 length: 14 residues. V was clipped by 3 bases and J by 2 bases, with 11 bases between them. Germline values: CDR1 SGHRS, CDR2 YFSETQ. The CDR3 spells CASSYWGGNYGYTF. CDR3 DNA sequence: TGCGCCAGCAGCTATTGGGGGGGCAACTATGGCTACACCTTC.

The CDR3 DNA follows: TGTGCCAGCAGTTACGCCCGACAGGGTAGAAACACCATATATTTT. Translation: CASSYARQGRNTIYF. J is TRBJ1-3 and V is TRBV6-5; TRBD1 agrees at 7 bases. This CDR3 has 15 residues. Germline V CDR1 and CDR2: MNHEY, SVGAGI. V was clipped by 2 bases and J by 5 bases; unmatched bases: 6.

The chain employs TRBV6-5 and TRBJ2-7; a weak D match, TRBD1 (5 bases). Germline V gene sequence: CDR1 MNHEY, CDR2 SVGAGI. The V gene lost 7 bases and the J gene lost 5 bases, with 12 bases spanning the gap. CDR3 size: 12 residues. CDR3 residues: CASIGQGHEQYF. The CDR3 bases are TGTGCCAGCATTGGACAAGGACACGAGCAGTACTTC.

This rearrangement joins TRBV13 to TRBJ2-7, with TRBD2 as a possible D gene (5 bases). Germline assignment: CDR1 PRHDT and CDR2 FYEKMQ (reference sequence). The CDR3 loop spans 13 amino acids. Trimming cost V 7 bases and J 2 bases, with 12 bases left between them. CDR3 sequence: CASMTLGAYEQYF. Here the CDR3 DNA reads TGTGCCAGCATGACTCTCGGGGCCTACGAGCAGTACTTC.

V and J are TRBV7-9 and TRBJ2-2; 9 bases agree with TRBD2. The trim removed 2 bases at V and 2 bases at J, leaving 6 bases unmatched. The CDR3 consists of 17 residues. Germline CDR1 and CDR2: SEHNR and FQNEAQ (reference sequence). DNA of the CDR3: TGTGCCAGCAGCTTAAAGGCTAGCGGGATTAACACCGGGGAGCTGTTTTTT. This codes for CASSLKASGINTGELFF.

This chain joins TRBV28 and TRBJ1-2; no firm D call. Deletions cut 7 bases from V and 1 base from J, with 13 bases between. Germline V lookup: CDR1 MDHEN, CDR2 SYDVKM. This CDR3 spans 14 amino acids. CDR3 DNA: TGTGCCAGCACTCCCGGACCGGGTAACTATGGCTACACCTTC. Protein product: CASTPGPGNYGYTF.

This chain connects TRBV6-5 to TRBJ2-7; a weak D match, TRBD1 (5 bases). The V gene lost 2 bases and the J gene lost 3 bases, with 11 bases spanning the gap. Per the germline V gene, CDR1 is MNHEY and CDR2 is SVGAGI. CDR3 length: 14 amino acids. This CDR3 reads CASSYRGSVYEQYF. CDR3 coding DNA: TGTGCCAGCAGTTACAGGGGCTCCGTCTACGAGCAGTACTTC.

The chain uses TRBV7-6 and TRBJ2-2; tentatively, D is TRBD1 (5 bases). The germline V gene has CDR1 SGHVS and CDR2 FNYEAQ. CDR3 size: 14 residues. Trimming took off 5 bases at V and 1 base at J, with 8 bases between the two ends. This CDR3 reads CASSRDRNTGELFF. The CDR3 DNA is TGTGCCAGCAGCCGCGACAGGAACACCGGGGAGCTGTTTTTT.

The chain employs TRBV11-3 and TRBJ2-2, with D unclear. The CDR3 has 12 amino acids. V lost 6 bases, J lost 6 bases, and 8 bases lay in between. Germline V CDR1 and CDR2: SGHNT, YENEEA. The chain's CDR3 is CASSRTSGELFF. In nucleotides, the CDR3 is TGTGCCAGCAGTCGCACATCCGGGGAGCTGTTTTTT.

The chain has TRBV27 and TRBJ2-7, with 8 bases matching TRBD1. The length of the CDR3 is 15 residues. The J segment lost 2 bases and the V segment lost 5 bases, leaving 8 bases of the junction unmatched. The germline V gene has CDR1 MNHEY and CDR2 SMNVEV (reference sequence). As DNA, the CDR3 is TGTGCCAGCAGTGCCCGGACAGGGCGAACCTACGAGCAGTACTTC. This translates into CASSARTGRTYEQYF.